The subject of this entry is one T cell receptor beta chain. The record originates from a study of T cells after somatic rescue of genetic block. Repertoires were generated with immunoSEQ multiplex PCR, while TCRdb's copy carries only in-frame clones and drops some. Of 70,000 to 95,000 clones in the sample, 70% to 90% are singletons; the top ten hold about 1.5%. Germline values: CDR1 SGDLS, CDR2 YYNGEE. V was shortened by 6 bases and J by 0 bases, with 15 bases between the two germline ends. The CDR3 covers 16 residues. This TCR was sampled from a woman younger than 35. V gene TRBV9 combines with J gene TRBJ2-2; D perhaps matches TRBD1 (7 bases). The sample comprised peripheral blood mononuclear cells (PBMCs). The CDR3: CASNPAGGSNTGELFF. As DNA, the CDR3 is TGTGCCAGCAACCCCGCAGGGGGGTCGAACACCGGGGAGCTGTTTTTT.